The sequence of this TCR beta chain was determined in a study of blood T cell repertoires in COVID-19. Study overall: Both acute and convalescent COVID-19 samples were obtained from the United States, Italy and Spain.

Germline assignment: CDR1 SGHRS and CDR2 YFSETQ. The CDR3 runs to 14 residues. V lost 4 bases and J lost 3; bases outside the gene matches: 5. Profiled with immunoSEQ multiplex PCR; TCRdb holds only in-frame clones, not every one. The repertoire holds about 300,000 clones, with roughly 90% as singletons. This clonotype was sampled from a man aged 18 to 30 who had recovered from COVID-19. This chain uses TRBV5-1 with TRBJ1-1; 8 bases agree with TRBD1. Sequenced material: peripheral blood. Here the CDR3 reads CASSAGQGYTEAFF. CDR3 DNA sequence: TGCGCCAGCAGCGCCGGACAGGGCTACACTGAAGCTTTCTTT. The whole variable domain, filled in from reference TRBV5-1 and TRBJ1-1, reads KAGVTQTPRYLIKTRGQQVTLSCSPISGHRSVSWYQQTPGQGLQFLFEYFSETQRNKGNFPGRFSGRQFSNSRSEMNVSTLELGDSALYLCASSAGQGYTEAFFGQGTRLTVV.